A single sample is the source of the 3 T cell receptor beta chains below, sequenced in a study of Tregs in tolerant kidney transplant recipients. TCRdb keeps only in-frame clones here, not all; method: immunoSEQ multiplex PCR. The sample has fewer than 100,000 clones; approximately 90% are singletons. The specimen comprised Tregs from blood, sampled before the transplant. The source is a human donor who received a combined kidney and bone marrow transplant.

V and J are TRBV28 and TRBJ1-5, with a weak D call TRBD1 (6 bases). V gave up 3 bases and J gave up 6 bases, with 15 bases separating them. Germline-derived CDR1 and CDR2 are MDHEN and SYDVKM. The CDR3 is 15 amino acids. CDR3 protein: CASSFKQGRGQPQHF. The DNA of the CDR3 is TGTGCCAGCAGTTTCAAGCAGGGGCGAGGTCAGCCCCAGCATTTT.

The chain joins TRBV5-6 to TRBJ2-7; D remains unclear. CDR3 size: 13 residues. The V gene's germline CDR1 is SGHDT and CDR2 YYEEEE. The V and J ends lost 3 bases and 3 bases respectively, with 10 bases between them. CDR3: CASSSSGSYEQYF. In DNA, the CDR3 is TGTGCCAGCAGCTCGTCGGGCAGCTACGAGCAGTACTTC.

The CDR3 spells CASSPLAGGPGTDTQYF. The CDR3 DNA sequence: TGTGCCAGCTCACCACTAGCGGGAGGTCCGGGCACAGATACGCAGTATTTT. This chain connects TRBV18 to TRBJ2-3; 10 bases fit TRBD2. The ends lost 1 base at V and 1 base at J; junction bases unmatched: 5. The CDR3 contains 17 residues. Germline lookup yields CDR1 KGHSH and CDR2 LQKENI.